Listed below are T cell receptor beta chains from one sample, sequenced in a study of blood T cell repertoires in COVID-19. This table comes from immunoSEQ multiplex PCR, and its TCRdb copy is limited to in-frame clones, with some not included. The sample carries about 150,000 clones, around 84% recorded once. Sequenced input: peripheral blood. These receptors all come from a woman aged 80 or older with COVID-19, enrolled during active disease. Both conserved end residues are part of each CDR3. Fields, in order: CDR3 protein, V gene, D gene, clone size, J gene. The D gene is left open where the match is weak. Expanded clones are given a class, and other clones once, few, many or no size at all.

cdr3_aa: CASSLTSGSNTGELFF
v_call: TRBV5-1
d_call: TRBD2
clone_size: -
j_call: TRBJ2-2

cdr3_aa: CASSPRTPGQLNTEAFF
v_call: TRBV18
d_call: TRBD1
clone_size: -
j_call: TRBJ1-1

cdr3_aa: CASSWGLAGAARGYEQYF
v_call: TRBV6-2/TRBV6-3
d_call: TRBD2
clone_size: -
j_call: TRBJ2-7

cdr3_aa: CASSISTGGGLEQYF
v_call: TRBV19
d_call: TRBD1
clone_size: -
j_call: TRBJ2-7

cdr3_aa: CASSPSLLAGAYEQYF
v_call: TRBV7-6
d_call: TRBD2
clone_size: -
j_call: TRBJ2-7

cdr3_aa: CASSVGDGLEAFF
v_call: TRBV9
d_call: -
clone_size: -
j_call: TRBJ1-1

cdr3_aa: CAISDSRLSHLEAFF
v_call: TRBV10-3
d_call: -
clone_size: -
j_call: TRBJ1-1

cdr3_aa: CASRETGGYGYTF
v_call: TRBV19
d_call: TRBD1
clone_size: -
j_call: TRBJ1-2

cdr3_aa: CASSPKGLAGFSYEQYF
v_call: TRBV21-1
d_call: -
clone_size: -
j_call: TRBJ2-7

cdr3_aa: CASSRREDTQYF
v_call: TRBV5-6
d_call: -
clone_size: -
j_call: TRBJ2-3

cdr3_aa: CASSFFRGQGVSEQYF
v_call: TRBV5-4
d_call: TRBD1
clone_size: -
j_call: TRBJ2-7

cdr3_aa: CAISETSGRGMGYEQYF
v_call: TRBV10-3
d_call: TRBD2
clone_size: -
j_call: TRBJ2-7

cdr3_aa: CASRDRSYGYTF
v_call: TRBV10-1
d_call: TRBD1
clone_size: once
j_call: TRBJ1-2

cdr3_aa: CATSRDTAPLHF
v_call: TRBV15
d_call: -
clone_size: -
j_call: TRBJ1-6

cdr3_aa: CASSSGQVNSPLHF
v_call: TRBV4-3
d_call: TRBD1
clone_size: -
j_call: TRBJ1-6

cdr3_aa: CASSLPTGTRSPLHF
v_call: TRBV28
d_call: TRBD1
clone_size: few
j_call: TRBJ1-6

cdr3_aa: CASSTDQTGAEAFF
v_call: TRBV19
d_call: TRBD1
clone_size: -
j_call: TRBJ1-1

cdr3_aa: CASSKPTGRQGHGYTF
v_call: TRBV19
d_call: TRBD1
clone_size: -
j_call: TRBJ1-2

cdr3_aa: CASSQDIQEGTQYF
v_call: TRBV4-3
d_call: -
clone_size: -
j_call: TRBJ2-5

cdr3_aa: CASSQDGLALNEQYF
v_call: TRBV3-1/TRBV3-2
d_call: -
clone_size: -
j_call: TRBJ2-7

cdr3_aa: CASSLLPGELFF
v_call: TRBV6-2/TRBV6-3
d_call: -
clone_size: -
j_call: TRBJ2-2

cdr3_aa: CASSLVAGAPQETQYF
v_call: TRBV7-2
d_call: TRBD2
clone_size: -
j_call: TRBJ2-5

cdr3_aa: CATSAPSGRIAKNIQYF
v_call: TRBV24-1
d_call: TRBD2
clone_size: -
j_call: TRBJ2-4

cdr3_aa: CASRRGLIRVGKGETQYF
v_call: TRBV3-1/TRBV3-2
d_call: -
clone_size: -
j_call: TRBJ2-5

cdr3_aa: CASSFSSSEQFF
v_call: TRBV5-1
d_call: -
clone_size: -
j_call: TRBJ2-1

cdr3_aa: CASSLGTGGEQFF
v_call: TRBV28
d_call: TRBD1
clone_size: -
j_call: TRBJ2-1

cdr3_aa: CASSQLRGETEAFF
v_call: TRBV5-4
d_call: TRBD1
clone_size: -
j_call: TRBJ1-1

cdr3_aa: CASFRNAGLSTEAFF
v_call: TRBV6-5
d_call: -
clone_size: once
j_call: TRBJ1-1

cdr3_aa: CASSGREFDSPLHF
v_call: TRBV2
d_call: -
clone_size: -
j_call: TRBJ1-6

cdr3_aa: CASSREAYNEQFF
v_call: TRBV6-5
d_call: TRBD2
clone_size: -
j_call: TRBJ2-1

cdr3_aa: CASSQDYMNTEAFF
v_call: TRBV4-3
d_call: -
clone_size: few
j_call: TRBJ1-1

cdr3_aa: CASSIGGTGIAFAQHF
v_call: TRBV19
d_call: TRBD1
clone_size: -
j_call: TRBJ1-5

cdr3_aa: CASSYFGAGDHNEQFF
v_call: TRBV6-5
d_call: -
clone_size: -
j_call: TRBJ2-1

cdr3_aa: CASSIGTGRGALHF
v_call: TRBV19
d_call: TRBD1
clone_size: -
j_call: TRBJ1-6

cdr3_aa: CASSLAGGPGDTQYF
v_call: TRBV7-2
d_call: TRBD2
clone_size: -
j_call: TRBJ2-3

cdr3_aa: CASREGRNNSPLHF
v_call: TRBV28
d_call: -
clone_size: -
j_call: TRBJ1-6

cdr3_aa: CASTQTSGANTGELFF
v_call: TRBV5-4
d_call: TRBD2
clone_size: few
j_call: TRBJ2-2

cdr3_aa: CASSSTGSGNTIYF
v_call: TRBV6-6
d_call: -
clone_size: -
j_call: TRBJ1-3

cdr3_aa: CASSVVATASGNTIYF
v_call: TRBV9
d_call: -
clone_size: few
j_call: TRBJ1-3

cdr3_aa: CASSQDRTGGAPLHF
v_call: TRBV4-3
d_call: TRBD1
clone_size: -
j_call: TRBJ1-6

cdr3_aa: CASSVVGSGSPLHF
v_call: TRBV9
d_call: -
clone_size: -
j_call: TRBJ1-6

cdr3_aa: CATSDLNRDRGTSEKLFF
v_call: TRBV24-1
d_call: TRBD1
clone_size: few
j_call: TRBJ1-4

cdr3_aa: CASGGTGVTVIYF
v_call: TRBV12-3/TRBV12-4
d_call: TRBD1
clone_size: -
j_call: TRBJ1-3

cdr3_aa: CASSDRTGASPLHF
v_call: TRBV10-2
d_call: TRBD1
clone_size: -
j_call: TRBJ1-6

cdr3_aa: CASRNRGTFGYTF
v_call: TRBV3-1/TRBV3-2
d_call: TRBD1
clone_size: once
j_call: TRBJ1-2

cdr3_aa: CASSLEASLEAFF
v_call: TRBV7-9
d_call: -
clone_size: -
j_call: TRBJ1-1

cdr3_aa: CAGRRQGNQPQHF
v_call: TRBV10-1
d_call: TRBD1
clone_size: -
j_call: TRBJ1-5

cdr3_aa: CASSLGGAPGNEQFF
v_call: TRBV2
d_call: -
clone_size: -
j_call: TRBJ2-1

cdr3_aa: CASSQRLDDEQYF
v_call: TRBV3-1/TRBV3-2
d_call: -
clone_size: -
j_call: TRBJ2-7

cdr3_aa: CASSQDNGGSSYNEQFF
v_call: TRBV4-2
d_call: TRBD2
clone_size: -
j_call: TRBJ2-1

cdr3_aa: CASSDPLAGVTDTQYF
v_call: TRBV2
d_call: TRBD2
clone_size: -
j_call: TRBJ2-3

cdr3_aa: CASRPTGDRNQPQHF
v_call: TRBV28
d_call: TRBD1
clone_size: -
j_call: TRBJ1-5

cdr3_aa: CASSHPGTGELFF
v_call: TRBV6-6
d_call: -
clone_size: -
j_call: TRBJ2-2

cdr3_aa: CASSLSAGGETQYF
v_call: TRBV11-2
d_call: TRBD2
clone_size: -
j_call: TRBJ2-5

cdr3_aa: CSASLSGQPQHF
v_call: TRBV20-1
d_call: -
clone_size: -
j_call: TRBJ1-5